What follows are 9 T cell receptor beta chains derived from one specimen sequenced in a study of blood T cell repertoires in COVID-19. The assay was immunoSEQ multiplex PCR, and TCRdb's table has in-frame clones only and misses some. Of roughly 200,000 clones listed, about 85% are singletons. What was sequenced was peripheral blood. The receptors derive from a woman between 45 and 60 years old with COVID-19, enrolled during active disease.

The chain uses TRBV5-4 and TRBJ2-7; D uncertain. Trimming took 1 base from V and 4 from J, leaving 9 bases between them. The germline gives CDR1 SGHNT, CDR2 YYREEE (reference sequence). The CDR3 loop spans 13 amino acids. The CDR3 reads CASSLNPGYEQYF. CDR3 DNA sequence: TGTGCCAGCAGCTTGAATCCCGGGTACGAGCAGTACTTC.

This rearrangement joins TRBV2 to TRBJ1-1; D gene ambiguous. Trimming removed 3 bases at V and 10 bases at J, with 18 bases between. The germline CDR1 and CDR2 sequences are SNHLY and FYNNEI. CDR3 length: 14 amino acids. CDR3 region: CASSDPNRGIGAFF. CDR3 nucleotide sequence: TGTGCCAGCAGTGACCCGAACCGGGGTATAGGAGCTTTCTTT.

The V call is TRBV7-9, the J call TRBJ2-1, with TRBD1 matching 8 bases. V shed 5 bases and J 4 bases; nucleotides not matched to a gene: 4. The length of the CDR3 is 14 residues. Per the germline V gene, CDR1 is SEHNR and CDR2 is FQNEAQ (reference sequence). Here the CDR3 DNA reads TGTGCCAGCAGCCTCCGGGACAGGTACAATGAGCAGTTCTTC. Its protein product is CASSLRDRYNEQFF. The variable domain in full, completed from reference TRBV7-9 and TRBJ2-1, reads DTGVSQNPRHKITKRGQNVTFRCDPISEHNRLYWYRQTLGQGPEFLTYFQNEAQLEKSRLLSDRFSAERPKGSFSTLEIQRTEQGDSAMYLCASSLRDRYNEQFFGPGTRLTVL.

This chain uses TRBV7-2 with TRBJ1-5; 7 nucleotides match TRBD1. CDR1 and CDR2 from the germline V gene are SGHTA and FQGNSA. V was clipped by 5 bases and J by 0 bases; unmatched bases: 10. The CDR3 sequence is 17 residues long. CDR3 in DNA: TGTGCCAGCAGCGAGGACAGGACCCCTTATAGCAATCAGCCCCAGCATTTT. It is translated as CASSEDRTPYSNQPQHF.

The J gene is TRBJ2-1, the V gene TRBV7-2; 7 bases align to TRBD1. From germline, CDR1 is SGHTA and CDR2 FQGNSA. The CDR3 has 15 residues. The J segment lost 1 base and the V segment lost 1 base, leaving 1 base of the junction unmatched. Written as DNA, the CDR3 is TGTGCCAGCAGCTTAGGGACAGGATCCTACAATGAGCAGTTCTTC. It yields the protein CASSLGTGSYNEQFF.

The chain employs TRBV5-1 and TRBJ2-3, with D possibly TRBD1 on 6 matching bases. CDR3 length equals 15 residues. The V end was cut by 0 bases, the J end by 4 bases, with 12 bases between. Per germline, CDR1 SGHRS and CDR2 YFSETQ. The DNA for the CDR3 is TGCGCCAGCAGCTTGGGTCTAGGGGGAGCAGATACGCAGTATTTT. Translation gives CASSLGLGGADTQYF.

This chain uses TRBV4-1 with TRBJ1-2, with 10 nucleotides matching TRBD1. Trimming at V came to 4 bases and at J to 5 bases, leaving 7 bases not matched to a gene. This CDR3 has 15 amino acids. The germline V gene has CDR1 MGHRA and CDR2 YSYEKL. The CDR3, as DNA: TGCGCCAGCAGCCCCCGGGACAGGGGAGATTATGGCTACACCTTC. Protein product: CASSPRDRGDYGYTF.

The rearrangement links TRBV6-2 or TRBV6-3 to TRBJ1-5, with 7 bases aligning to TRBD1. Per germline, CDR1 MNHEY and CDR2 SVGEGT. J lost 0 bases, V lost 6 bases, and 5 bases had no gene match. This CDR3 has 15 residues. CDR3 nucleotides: TGTGCCAGCAGCCTGGGACAGACTAGCAATCAGCCCCAGCATTTT. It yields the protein CASSLGQTSNQPQHF.

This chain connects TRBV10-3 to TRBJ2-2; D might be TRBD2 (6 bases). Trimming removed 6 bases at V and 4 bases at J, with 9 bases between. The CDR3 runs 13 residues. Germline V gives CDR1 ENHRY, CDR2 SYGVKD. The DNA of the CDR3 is TGTGCCATCAGGGACTACCTCACCGGGGAGCTGTTTTTT. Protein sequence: CAIRDYLTGELFF.